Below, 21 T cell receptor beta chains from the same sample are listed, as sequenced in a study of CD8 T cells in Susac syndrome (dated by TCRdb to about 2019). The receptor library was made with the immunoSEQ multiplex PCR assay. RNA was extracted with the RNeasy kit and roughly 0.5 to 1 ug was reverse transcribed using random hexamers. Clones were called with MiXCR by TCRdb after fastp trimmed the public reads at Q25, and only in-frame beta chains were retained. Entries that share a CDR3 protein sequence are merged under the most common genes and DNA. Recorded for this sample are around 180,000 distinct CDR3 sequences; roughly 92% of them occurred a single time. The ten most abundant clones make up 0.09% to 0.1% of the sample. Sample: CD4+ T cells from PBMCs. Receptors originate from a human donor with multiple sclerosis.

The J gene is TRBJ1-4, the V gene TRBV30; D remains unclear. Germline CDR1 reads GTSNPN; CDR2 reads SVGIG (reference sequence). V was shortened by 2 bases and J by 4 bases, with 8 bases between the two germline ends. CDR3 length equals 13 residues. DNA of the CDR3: TGTGCCTGGAGTATAAATGATAATGAAAAACTGTTTTTT. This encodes CAWSINDNEKLFF.

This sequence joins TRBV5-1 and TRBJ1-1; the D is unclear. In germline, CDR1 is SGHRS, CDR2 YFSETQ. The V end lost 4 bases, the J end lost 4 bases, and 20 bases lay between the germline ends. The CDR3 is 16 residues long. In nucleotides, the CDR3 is TGCGCCAGCAGCCCAGGATCCCTCTCGTATGGCACTGAAGCTTTCTTT. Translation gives CASSPGSLSYGTEAFF. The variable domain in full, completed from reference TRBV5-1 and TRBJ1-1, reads KAGVTQTPRYLIKTRGQQVTLSCSPISGHRSVSWYQQTPGQGLQFLFEYFSETQRNKGNFPGRFSGRQFSNSRSEMNVSTLELGDSALYLCASSPGSLSYGTEAFFGQGTRLTVV.

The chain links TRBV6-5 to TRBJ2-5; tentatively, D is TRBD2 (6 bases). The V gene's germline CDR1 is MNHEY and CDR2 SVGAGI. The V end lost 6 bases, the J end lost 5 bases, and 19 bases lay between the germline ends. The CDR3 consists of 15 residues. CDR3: CASRNTWDLGETQYF. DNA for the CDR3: TGTGCCAGCAGGAACACTTGGGACTTAGGGGAGACCCAGTACTTC.

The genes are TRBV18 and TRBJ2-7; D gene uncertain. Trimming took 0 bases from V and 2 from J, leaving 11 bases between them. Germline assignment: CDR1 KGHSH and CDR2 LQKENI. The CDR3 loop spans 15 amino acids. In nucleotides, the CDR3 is TGTGCCAGCTCACCACCGGGCAGGTATCCCTACGAGCAGTACTTC. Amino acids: CASSPPGRYPYEQYF.

DNA of the CDR3: TGTGCCATCAGTGAGGGACCCCTCGCGGGGAGCTTCTCCTACGAGCAGTACTTC. Translated, it gives CAISEGPLAGSFSYEQYF. The chain joins TRBV10-3 to TRBJ2-7, with D possibly being TRBD2 (6 bases). The CDR3 consists of 18 residues. Trimming left V 2 bases short and J 0 bases short, with 20 bases between. The germline gives CDR1 ENHRY, CDR2 SYGVKD.

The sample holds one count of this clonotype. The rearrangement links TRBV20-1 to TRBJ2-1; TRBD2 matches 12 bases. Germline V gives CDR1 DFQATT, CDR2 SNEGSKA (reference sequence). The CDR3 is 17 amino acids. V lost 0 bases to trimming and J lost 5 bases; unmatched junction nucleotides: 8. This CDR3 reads CSARDPLAGGYDNEQFF. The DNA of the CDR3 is TGCAGTGCTAGAGATCCACTAGCGGGAGGATACGACAATGAGCAGTTCTTC.

The CDR3 region has the DNA TGTGCCAGCAGTTCGGGGGGTACTAATGAAAAACTGTTTTTT. This translates into CASSSGGTNEKLFF. The chain couples TRBV28 to TRBJ1-4; weak D call: TRBD1 (5 bases). This CDR3 has 14 amino acids. V dropped 4 bases and J dropped 2 bases, with 8 bases sitting between them. Germline V gene lookup returns CDR1 MDHEN and CDR2 SYDVKM.

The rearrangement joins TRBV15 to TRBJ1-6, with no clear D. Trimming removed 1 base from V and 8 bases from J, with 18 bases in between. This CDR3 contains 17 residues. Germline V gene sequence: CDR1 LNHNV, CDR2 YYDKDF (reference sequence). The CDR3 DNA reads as TGTGCCACCAGCAGAGGTTCGTTGGACCTTGCCGATTCACCCCTCCACTTT. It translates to CATSRGSLDLADSPLHF.

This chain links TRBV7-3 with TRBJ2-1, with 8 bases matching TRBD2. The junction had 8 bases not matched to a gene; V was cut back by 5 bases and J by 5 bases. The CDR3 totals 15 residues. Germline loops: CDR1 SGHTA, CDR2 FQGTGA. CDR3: CASSRSGKSNNEQFF. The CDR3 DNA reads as TGTGCCAGCAGCCGTAGCGGGAAATCGAACAATGAGCAGTTCTTC. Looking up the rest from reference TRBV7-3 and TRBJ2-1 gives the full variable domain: GAGVSQTPSNKVTEKGKYVELRCDPISGHTALYWYRQSLGQGPEFLIYFQGTGAADDSGLPNDRFFAVRPEGSVSTLKIQRTERGDSAVYLCASSRSGKSNNEQFFGPGTRLTVL.

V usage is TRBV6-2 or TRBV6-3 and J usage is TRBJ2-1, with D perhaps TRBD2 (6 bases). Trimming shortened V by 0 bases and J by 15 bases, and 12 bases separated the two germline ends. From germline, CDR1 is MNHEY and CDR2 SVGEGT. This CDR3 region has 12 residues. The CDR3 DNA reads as TGTGCCAGCAGTTACTCGGACTATTCCCCGTTCTTC. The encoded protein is CASSYSDYSPFF.

CDR3 bases: TGTGCCAGCAGCGTAGGCCCAGGCCAAGAGACCCAGTACTTC. Its translation: CASSVGPGQETQYF. The chain links TRBV9 to TRBJ2-5; D is unclear. Germline-derived CDR1 and CDR2 are SGDLS and YYNGEE. The length of the CDR3 is 14 residues. Trimming took 0 bases from V and 1 from J, leaving 7 bases between them.

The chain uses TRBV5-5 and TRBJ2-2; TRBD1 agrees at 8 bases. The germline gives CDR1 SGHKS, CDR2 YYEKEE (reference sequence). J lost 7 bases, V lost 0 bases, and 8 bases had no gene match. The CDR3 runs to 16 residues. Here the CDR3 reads CASSLARTGFHGELFF. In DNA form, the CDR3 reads TGTGCCAGCAGCTTGGCCCGGACAGGGTTTCACGGGGAGCTGTTTTTT.

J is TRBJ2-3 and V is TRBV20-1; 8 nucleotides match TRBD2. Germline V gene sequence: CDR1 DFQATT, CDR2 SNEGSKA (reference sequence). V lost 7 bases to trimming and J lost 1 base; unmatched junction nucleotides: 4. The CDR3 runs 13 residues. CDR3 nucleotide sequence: TGCAGTGTATCCGGGGGGGGCACAGATACGCAGTATTTT. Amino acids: CSVSGGGTDTQYF.

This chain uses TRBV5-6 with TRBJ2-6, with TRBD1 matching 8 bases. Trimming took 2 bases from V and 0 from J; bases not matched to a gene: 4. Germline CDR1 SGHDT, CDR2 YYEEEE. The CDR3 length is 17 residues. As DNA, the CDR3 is TGTGCCAGCAGCTTTTGGACAGGGAGCTCTGGGGCCAACGTCCTGACTTTC. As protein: CASSFWTGSSGANVLTF.

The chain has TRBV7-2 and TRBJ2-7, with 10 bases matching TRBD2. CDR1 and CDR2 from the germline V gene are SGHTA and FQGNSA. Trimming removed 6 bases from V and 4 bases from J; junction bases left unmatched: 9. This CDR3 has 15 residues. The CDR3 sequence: CASSFLGTSAYEQYF. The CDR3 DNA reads TGTGCCAGCAGTTTCCTGGGGACTAGCGCATACGAGCAGTACTTC.

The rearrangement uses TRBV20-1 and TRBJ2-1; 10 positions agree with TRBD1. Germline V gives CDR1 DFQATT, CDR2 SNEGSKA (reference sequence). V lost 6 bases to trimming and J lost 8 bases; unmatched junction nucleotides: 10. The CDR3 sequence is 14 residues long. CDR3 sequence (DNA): TGCAGTGCCATGCGCGCGACAGGGGGCGATGAGCAGTTCTTC. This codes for CSAMRATGGDEQFF.

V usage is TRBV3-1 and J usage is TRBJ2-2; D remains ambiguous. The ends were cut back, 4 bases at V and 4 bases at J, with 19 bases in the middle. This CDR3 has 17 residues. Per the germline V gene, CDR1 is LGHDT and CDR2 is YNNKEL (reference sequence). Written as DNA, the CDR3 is TGTGCCAGCAGCCCCTGGTTGGGCCAACGAGGCACCGGGGAGCTGTTTTTT. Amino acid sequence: CASSPWLGQRGTGELFF.

The DNA of the CDR3 is TGTGCCAGCAGTGAAAGGACCGTTCAGTACTTC. This translates into CASSERTVQYF. J is TRBJ2-4 and V is TRBV2; D unclear. The CDR3 is 11 residues long. V was clipped by 2 bases and J by 11 bases, with 7 bases between them. Looked up from germline, CDR1 is SNHLY and CDR2 is FYNNEI.

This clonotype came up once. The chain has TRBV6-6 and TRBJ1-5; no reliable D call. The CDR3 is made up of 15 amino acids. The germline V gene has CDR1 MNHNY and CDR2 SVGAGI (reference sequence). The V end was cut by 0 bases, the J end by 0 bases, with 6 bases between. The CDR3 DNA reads TGTGCCAGCAGTTACTCGAGCAGTAGCAATCAGCCCCAGCATTTT. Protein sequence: CASSYSSSSNQPQHF.

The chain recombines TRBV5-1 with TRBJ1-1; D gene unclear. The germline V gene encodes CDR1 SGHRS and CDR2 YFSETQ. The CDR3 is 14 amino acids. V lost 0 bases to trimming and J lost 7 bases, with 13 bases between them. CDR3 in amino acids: CASSLAAPEGEAFF. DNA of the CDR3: TGCGCCAGCAGCTTGGCGGCCCCGGAGGGTGAAGCTTTCTTT.

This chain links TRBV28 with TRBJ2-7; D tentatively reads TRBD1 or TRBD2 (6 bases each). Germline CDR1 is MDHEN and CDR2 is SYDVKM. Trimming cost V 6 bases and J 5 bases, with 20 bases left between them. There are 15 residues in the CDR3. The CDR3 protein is CASSPAGLRGDEQYF. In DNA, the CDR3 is TGTGCCAGCAGCCCTGCGGGGCTCAGGGGTGACGAGCAGTACTTC.